A selection of T cell receptor beta chains follows, all from one sample in a study of Ad26.COV2.S vaccination and SARS-CoV-2 variants. Profiled with immunoSEQ multiplex PCR; TCRdb holds only in-frame clones, not every one. The sample holds roughly 500,000 clones; approximately 92% are singletons and the top ten take roughly 2.5%. Specimen: peripheral blood, collected in a trial of Ad26.COV2.S vaccine versus placebo. The receptors come from a person aged 18-60 years who received the Ad26.COV2.S COVID-19 vaccine or a placebo. CDR3s include the opening cysteine and the closing phenylalanine or tryptophan. The D gene is left open where the match is weak. Rows may omit the clone size; those that give it use once, few, many or a size class.

J gene	D gene	V gene	clone size	CDR3 protein	CDR3 DNA
TRBJ2-3	-	TRBV5-4	once	CASSYSISSATDTQYF	TGTGCCAGCAGCTATTCCATATCGTCGGCCACAGATACGCAGTATTTT
TRBJ2-1	-	TRBV28	-	CASRSATARGYNEQFF	TGTGCCAGCAGGTCCGCGACAGCTAGGGGATACAATGAGCAGTTCTTC
TRBJ1-5	-	TRBV30	few	CAWSSSGDWTQPQHF	TGTGCCTGGAGTTCATCGGGGGATTGGACGCAGCCCCAGCATTTT
TRBJ1-2	-	TRBV4-1	-	CASSQGSGRGSGYGYTF	TGCGCCAGCAGCCAAGGGTCCGGAAGGGGTAGCGGCTATGGCTACACCTTC
TRBJ2-1	-	TRBV5-1	-	CASSSTRVNEQFF	TGCGCCAGCAGCTCTACTAGGGTCAATGAGCAGTTCTTC
TRBJ2-1	-	TRBV11-2	-	CASSLARGDGAPQFF	TGTGCCAGCAGCTTAGCGAGAGGTGATGGAGCGCCGCAGTTCTTC
TRBJ2-3	-	TRBV7-2	-	CASSPRAFTDTQYF	TGTGCCAGCAGCCCACGCGCTTTCACAGATACGCAGTATTTT
TRBJ2-3	TRBD2	TRBV18	-	CASSPNPGAGGADTQYF	TGTGCCAGCTCACCAAATCCGGGAGCGGGAGGGGCAGATACGCAGTATTTT
TRBJ2-6	-	TRBV18	-	CASSPDSGANVLTF	TGTGCCAGCTCACCAGACTCTGGGGCCAACGTCCTGACTTTC
TRBJ1-2	-	TRBV5-1	-	CASSTMTNNYGYTF	TGCGCCAGCAGCACCATGACGAATAACTATGGCTACACCTTC
TRBJ2-2	-	TRBV11-3	few	CASSPTRGLTGELFF	TGTGCCAGCAGCCCGACTAGGGGCCTCACCGGGGAGCTGTTTTTT
TRBJ1-3	-	TRBV5-5	-	CASSLGGGPTGNTIYF	TGTGCCAGCAGCTTGGGGGGAGGGCCCACTGGAAACACCATATATTTT
TRBJ1-1	-	TRBV6-6	-	CASSRDLNTEAFF	TGTGCCAGCAGTCGGGACCTGAACACTGAAGCTTTCTTT
TRBJ1-5	TRBD1	TRBV2	few	CASREDRGGQPQHF	TGTGCCAGCAGAGAGGACAGGGGCGGCCAGCCCCAGCATTTT
TRBJ2-1	-	TRBV6-5	-	CASTLRGRGYNEQFF	TGTGCCAGCACCTTGAGGGGAAGGGGCTACAATGAGCAGTTCTTC
TRBJ1-2	-	TRBV9	-	CASSAQTGTSSGYTF	TGTGCCAGCAGCGCCCAGACAGGAACCTCTTCAGGCTACACCTTC
TRBJ2-7	-	TRBV30	-	CAWNPGAPYEQYF	TGTGCCTGGAATCCCGGGGCCCCCTACGAGCAGTACTTC
TRBJ1-5	-	TRBV5-1	-	CASSLGQGDGPQHF	TGCGCCAGCAGCTTAGGACAAGGAGACGGGCCCCAGCATTTT
TRBJ1-4	TRBD1	TRBV5-6	-	CASSLRQGLNEKLFF	TGTGCCAGCAGCTTGAGACAGGGGCTAAATGAAAAACTGTTTTTT
TRBJ2-2	TRBD1	TRBV11-3	-	CASSPPHGTANTGELFF	TGTGCCAGCAGCCCGCCCCACGGGACAGCGAACACCGGGGAGCTGTTTTTT
TRBJ2-5	-	TRBV12-3/TRBV12-4	-	CASSQTHQETQYF	TGTGCCAGCAGTCAGACACATCAAGAGACCCAGTACTTC
TRBJ2-4	TRBD1	TRBV19	-	CASTHTDRLAKNIQYF	TGTGCCAGTACGCATACGGACAGGCTAGCCAAAAACATTCAGTACTTC
TRBJ2-7	TRBD1	TRBV5-8	-	CASSPDRAIVEQYF	TGTGCCAGCAGCCCAGACAGGGCCATCGTCGAGCAGTACTTC
TRBJ1-2	-	TRBV11-1	-	CASSLLEGTASTF	TGTGCCAGCAGCTTATTAGAGGGGACCGCGAGTACCTTC
TRBJ1-6	TRBD1	TRBV29-1	-	CSAKQGTKDSPLHF	TGCAGCGCTAAACAGGGGACGAAAGATTCACCCCTCCACTTT
TRBJ2-6	-	TRBV7-3	-	CASSPWGAADGSGANVLTF	TGTGCCAGCAGCCCCTGGGGGGCGGCCGATGGCTCTGGGGCCAACGTCCTGACTTTC
TRBJ2-7	-	TRBV28	-	CASSVGQNYEQYF	TGTGCCAGCAGTGTGGGACAAAACTACGAGCAGTACTTC
TRBJ2-5	-	TRBV7-2	-	CASSPSAPPETQYF	TGTGCCAGCAGCCCATCCGCCCCCCCAGAGACCCAGTACTTC
TRBJ2-5	-	TRBV28	-	CASSRWIGTAYQETQYF	TGTGCCAGCAGCCGGTGGATCGGAACAGCGTACCAAGAGACCCAGTACTTC
TRBJ1-1	-	TRBV4-3	-	CASSQDPKANTEAFF	TGCGCCAGCAGCCAAGATCCAAAGGCAAACACTGAAGCTTTCTTT
TRBJ1-1	TRBD1	TRBV10-3	-	CAIRWETGAVDTEAFF	TGTGCCATCAGGTGGGAGACAGGGGCCGTGGACACTGAAGCTTTCTTT
TRBJ2-5	TRBD2	TRBV4-2	-	CASSQDYASGEETQYF	TGTGCCAGCAGCCAAGATTATGCTAGCGGGGAAGAGACCCAGTACTTC
TRBJ2-4	-	TRBV20-1	-	CSASRPIAKNIQYF	TGCAGTGCTAGTAGGCCGATAGCCAAAAACATTCAGTACTTC
TRBJ2-3	TRBD2	TRBV7-9	-	CASSLGSGGIGDTQYF	TGTGCCAGCAGCTTAGGAAGCGGGGGTATTGGAGATACGCAGTATTTT
TRBJ2-3	-	TRBV30	once	CAWTGSDTQYF	TGTGCCTGGACTGGTTCAGATACGCAGTATTTT
TRBJ1-5	-	TRBV10-3	-	CAISDDSGSGSNQPQHF	TGTGCCATCAGTGATGATTCGGGGAGTGGAAGCAATCAGCCCCAGCATTTT
TRBJ2-1	-	TRBV27	-	CARPGDQEVNEQFF	TGTGCCAGACCTGGGGACCAGGAAGTCAATGAGCAGTTCTTC
TRBJ1-2	TRBD1	TRBV5-4	-	CASSLDGTGAGGYTF	TGTGCCAGCAGCTTGGACGGGACAGGGGCGGGTGGCTACACCTTC
TRBJ2-1	-	TRBV28	-	CASSLELSSYNEQFF	TGTGCCAGCAGTTTAGAGCTCTCATCCTACAATGAGCAGTTCTTC
TRBJ1-4	TRBD1	TRBV27	-	CASSRRQGANEKLFF	TGTGCCAGCAGTCGCCGACAGGGGGCTAATGAAAAACTGTTTTTT
TRBJ2-7	-	TRBV2	few	CASRSDQYEQYF	TGTGCCAGCAGATCAGATCAATACGAGCAGTACTTC
TRBJ2-2	TRBD1	TRBV25-1	-	CASTPGQGAGELFF	TGTGCCAGCACTCCGGGACAGGGGGCCGGGGAGCTGTTTTTT
TRBJ2-2	TRBD2	TRBV5-1	-	CASRVLLAGAGELFF	TGCGCCAGCAGGGTGTTGCTAGCGGGGGCCGGGGAGCTGTTTTTT
TRBJ2-7	-	TRBV2	-	CASRVSYEQYF	TGTGCCAGCAGGGTTTCTTACGAGCAGTACTTC